This passage covers 31 T cell receptor beta chains from one sample sequenced in a study of T-cell reconstitution after alpha-beta-depleted transplantation in children. The TCRbeta library was prepared with unique molecular identifiers. TCRdb redid the calling of the PCR reads with MiXCR, one entry per CDR3 protein. The sample contains roughly 500,000 distinct CDR3 sequences, about 33% of which appear only once. The sequences come from PBMCs from the stem cell graft donor, collected from the stem cell graft. These receptors came from a human donor who donated a stem cell graft to a child with aplastic anemia.

This clonotype has just a few counts. The gene calls are TRBV20-1 and TRBJ2-3; D is unclear. Trimming took 6 bases from V and 1 from J, leaving 11 bases between them. The length of the CDR3 is 13 residues. Germline V gene sequence: CDR1 DFQATT, CDR2 SNEGSKA (reference sequence). The CDR3 is CSAPPPGTDTQYF. In DNA, the CDR3 is TGCAGTGCCCCGCCTCCTGGCACAGATACGCAGTATTTT.

This clonotype has more than one count but fewer than ten. The V call is TRBV7-2, the J call TRBJ1-5; 7 positions agree with TRBD1. Germline CDR1 is SGHTA and CDR2 is FQGNSA. The CDR3 spans 15 residues. V lost 3 bases and J lost 2; bases outside the gene matches: 4. CDR3 in DNA: TGTGCCAGCAGCTTCGACAGGGCGGGCAATCAGCCCCAGCATTTT. Protein sequence: CASSFDRAGNQPQHF. The variable domain in full, completed from reference TRBV7-2 and TRBJ1-5, reads GAGVSQSPSNKVTEKGKDVELRCDPISGHTALYWYRQSLGQGLEFLIYFQGNSAPDKSGLPSDRFSAERTGGSVSTLTIQRTQQEDSAVYLCASSFDRAGNQPQHFGDGTRLSIL.

The table lists this clonotype with many counts. This sequence joins TRBV29-1 and TRBJ2-7, with 9 bases identical to TRBD1. CDR1 and CDR2 from the germline V gene are SQVTM and ANQGSEA. J lost 4 bases, V lost 6 bases, and 10 bases had no gene match. This CDR3 has 14 amino acids. CDR3 sequence: CSVMYRGHRYEQYF. The CDR3 DNA reads as TGCAGCGTGATGTACAGGGGGCATAGGTACGAGCAGTACTTC.

Comments on this clonotype: Germline is not matched at one junction end, which may reflect a read error. This chain joins TRBV20-1 and TRBJ1-2, with D uncertain. The CDR3 has 13 amino acids. Germline loops: CDR1 DFQATT, CDR2 SNEGSKA (reference sequence). Written as DNA, the CDR3 is TGCAGAGCTAGTTTTCGGGAATATTATGGCTACACCTTC. It specifies CRASFREYYGYTF.

The chain recombines TRBV10-3 with TRBJ1-6; 11 bases align to TRBD1. Trimming removed 3 bases from V and 9 bases from J; junction bases left unmatched: 1. The V gene's germline CDR1 is ENHRY and CDR2 SYGVKD. The length of the CDR3 is 14 residues. CDR3 loop: CAISEGQGASPLHF. The CDR3 nucleotides read TGTGCCATCAGTGAAGGACAGGGGGCTTCACCCCTCCACTTT.

There are a few counts of this clonotype. The V call is TRBV7-9, the J call TRBJ2-1, with TRBD2 identical over 7 bases. J was trimmed by 9 bases and V by 7 bases; bases with no gene match: 9. This CDR3 contains 13 residues. Germline values: CDR1 SEHNR, CDR2 FQNEAQ (reference sequence). DNA for the CDR3: TGTGCCAGCATCCTAGCGGAAGACTCTGAGCAGTTCTTC. Protein sequence: CASILAEDSEQFF.

The rearrangement uses TRBV5-6 and TRBJ1-3, with D tentatively TRBD1 (5 bases). V was shortened by 0 bases and J by 2 bases, with 9 bases between the two germline ends. CDR3 length: 15 amino acids. Germline V gene data show CDR1 as SGHDT and CDR2 as YYEEEE. The CDR3 loop is CASSLAPGTGNTIYF. The CDR3 DNA is TGTGCCAGCAGCTTGGCCCCAGGGACTGGAAACACCATATATTTT.

This clonotype was picked up a small number of times. J is TRBJ2-3 and V is TRBV28; 9 nucleotides line up with TRBD1. Germline V lookup: CDR1 MDHEN, CDR2 SYDVKM. This CDR3 has 14 amino acids. V shed 6 bases, J shed 4 bases, and the junction held 5 bases outside the gene matches. The CDR3 is CASRSTGGPDTQYF. Written as DNA, the CDR3 is TGTGCCAGCAGGTCAACAGGGGGCCCAGATACGCAGTATTTT.

This clonotype was counted a few times. This sequence joins TRBV29-1 and TRBJ1-1; 7 nucleotides line up with TRBD1. CDR3 length equals 13 residues. Germline values: CDR1 SQVTM, CDR2 ANQGSEA. With V trimmed by 7 bases and J by 5 bases, 10 bases remained unmatched. CDR3 sequence (DNA): TGCAGCGCTCCCCGACCAGGGGGAACTGAAGCTTTCTTT. This gives the protein CSAPRPGGTEAFF.

This chain connects TRBV20-1 to TRBJ2-7; the match to TRBD1 covers 11 bases. The germline V gene encodes CDR1 DFQATT and CDR2 SNEGSKA (reference sequence). This CDR3 has 15 residues. With 0 bases clipped from V and 4 bases from J, the junction kept 5 bases outside the gene matches. Here the CDR3 DNA reads TGCAGTGCTAGAGATCCGGGACAGGGGGGGTACGAGCAGTACTTC. Translation: CSARDPGQGGYEQYF.

The sample holds a few counts of this clonotype. V gene TRBV12-3 or TRBV12-4 combines with J gene TRBJ1-1; D gene ambiguous. Trimming pared 4 bases from V and 1 base from J, leaving 4 bases between. CDR3 length: 12 residues. The CDR3 region has the DNA TGTGCCAGCAGTTCGTGGAACACTGAAGCTTTCTTT. Translating it yields CASSSWNTEAFF.

V is TRBV9 and J is TRBJ2-1; 10 bases agree with TRBD2. The V segment lost 4 bases and the J segment 7 bases; nucleotides outside the gene matches: 8. The CDR3 extends over 15 amino acids. Germline values: CDR1 SGDLS, CDR2 YYNGEE. The CDR3 nucleotides read TGTGCCAGCAGCCCTCCCGGACTAGCGGCGAATGAGCAGTTCTTC. Its protein product is CASSPPGLAANEQFF.

The chain couples TRBV7-2 to TRBJ2-7, with D tentatively TRBD1 (6 bases). V dropped 3 bases and J dropped 3 bases, with 12 bases sitting between them. This CDR3 has 14 amino acids. Germline V gene data show CDR1 as SGHTA and CDR2 as FQGNSA. CDR3 sequence reads: CASSFRTVSYEQYF. CDR3 bases: TGTGCCAGCAGCTTTAGGACAGTCAGCTACGAGCAGTACTTC. Using reference TRBV7-2 and TRBJ2-7 for the parts outside the CDR3, the full variable domain is GAGVSQSPSNKVTEKGKDVELRCDPISGHTALYWYRQSLGQGLEFLIYFQGNSAPDKSGLPSDRFSAERTGGSVSTLTIQRTQQEDSAVYLCASSFRTVSYEQYFGPGTRLTVT.

V usage is TRBV4-3 and J usage is TRBJ2-3; D call uncertain. Germline V gene sequence: CDR1 LGHNA, CDR2 YSLEER. The CDR3 spans 15 residues. Trimming left V 4 bases short and J 2 bases short, with 13 bases between. The CDR3: CASSRWPGDTDTQYF. The DNA of the CDR3 is TGCGCCAGCAGCCGGTGGCCAGGAGACACAGATACGCAGTATTTT.

This clonotype has just a few counts. The chain carries TRBV5-1 and TRBJ1-2; D is perhaps TRBD1 (5 bases). CDR3 size: 16 residues. CDR1 is SGHRS, CDR2 YFSETQ, per germline. V was pared by 4 bases and J by 4 bases, with 20 bases between. CDR3 amino acids: CASSPVVDLGAYGYTF. DNA of the CDR3: TGCGCCAGCAGCCCCGTGGTGGACCTAGGGGCCTATGGCTACACCTTC.

This chain uses TRBV29-1 with TRBJ1-2, with TRBD1 as a possible D gene (6 bases). V was shortened by 2 bases and J by 2 bases, with 12 bases between the two germline ends. Per the germline V gene, CDR1 is SQVTM and CDR2 is ANQGSEA. This CDR3 is built from 14 residues. The CDR3 sequence is CSVEPGAANYGYTF. The CDR3 coding sequence is TGCAGCGTTGAACCGGGGGCGGCCAACTATGGCTACACCTTC.

The rearrangement links TRBV11-1 to TRBJ2-3, with 11 bases matching TRBD2. V gave up 3 bases and J gave up 2 bases; unmatched junction bases: 10. Germline V CDR1 and CDR2: SGHAT, FQDESV (reference sequence). The CDR3 runs to 18 residues. The CDR3 bases are TGTGCCAGCAGCTTTATAGGAGGTAGCGGGAGGGCCACAGATACGCAGTATTTT. Encoded protein: CASSFIGGSGRATDTQYF.

This clonotype has a handful of counts. The chain joins TRBV12-3 or TRBV12-4 to TRBJ1-1, with a tentative D call TRBD1 (6 bases). Trimming removed 6 bases from V and 4 bases from J, with 9 bases in between. The CDR3 covers 12 residues. The chain's CDR3 is CASRVGATEAFF. The CDR3 DNA reads TGTGCCAGCAGGGTGGGGGCCACTGAAGCTTTCTTT.

Of note for this clonotype: A junction boundary mismatches the germline segment, possibly from a read error. The rearrangement uses TRBV18 and TRBJ1-5, with D possibly being TRBD1 (6 bases). Germline values: CDR1 KGHSH, CDR2 LQKENI. The CDR3 runs 13 residues. CDR3 coding DNA: TGTGTCAGCTCACCAGACAGGAATCAGCCCCAGCATTTT. It yields the protein CVSSPDRNQPQHF.

The rearrangement uses TRBV12-3 or TRBV12-4 and TRBJ1-5; TRBD1 is a possible D gene (5 bases). The V end was cut by 6 bases, the J end by 0 bases, with 15 bases between. This CDR3 contains 16 residues. The CDR3 reads CASRRRDGNSNQPQHF. The CDR3 DNA sequence: TGTGCCAGCAGACGACGGGACGGTAATAGCAATCAGCCCCAGCATTTT.

This clonotype was observed a few times. The chain employs TRBV6-1 and TRBJ2-1; TRBD1 matches at 8 bases. V shed 7 bases, J shed 6 bases, and the junction held 14 bases outside the gene matches. The CDR3 covers 16 residues. Germline V gives CDR1 MNHNS, CDR2 SASEGT. The CDR3, as DNA: TGTGCCAGCACCTTAGGTGCGGACAGGGTTAGCAATGAGCAGTTCTTC. Translating it yields CASTLGADRVSNEQFF.

The rearrangement uses TRBV5-1 and TRBJ2-1; TRBD2 might be the D (6 bases). Trimming shortened V by 2 bases and J by 0 bases, and 12 bases separated the two germline ends. The CDR3 is made up of 16 amino acids. Germline CDR1 SGHRS, CDR2 YFSETQ. CDR3 in DNA: TGCGCCAGCAGCTTAGTAGCGGATCTCTCCTACAATGAGCAGTTCTTC. Translated, it gives CASSLVADLSYNEQFF.

The rearrangement joins TRBV7-2 to TRBJ2-3; D is uncertain. The CDR3 loop spans 11 amino acids. Germline CDR1 reads SGHTA; CDR2 reads FQGNSA. V lost 8 bases and J 10 bases, leaving 13 bases between the germline ends. CDR3 DNA: TGTGCCAGCGGAGACCGCGTTCCGCAGTATTTT. Its protein is CASGDRVPQYF.

This clonotype has only a few counts. This sequence joins TRBV6-2 or TRBV6-3 and TRBJ1-5; a weak D match, TRBD1 (5 bases). With 4 bases removed from V and 2 bases from J, the gap between germline ends came to 9 bases. The CDR3 covers 14 residues. The germline V gene encodes CDR1 MNHEY and CDR2 SVGEGT. The CDR3 is CASSSLRGNQPQHF. In DNA form, the CDR3 reads TGTGCCAGCAGTTCCCTCAGGGGCAATCAGCCCCAGCATTTT.

This clonotype was observed a few times. The chain has TRBV7-9 and TRBJ2-1; a weak D match, TRBD2 (6 bases). Germline lookup yields CDR1 SEHNR and CDR2 FQNEAQ (reference sequence). The CDR3 loop spans 13 amino acids. V lost 5 bases to trimming and J lost 6 bases, with 11 bases between them. The chain's CDR3 is CASSTGLLNEQFF. The CDR3 DNA is TGTGCCAGCAGCACGGGACTCCTCAATGAGCAGTTCTTC.

This clonotype has a handful of counts. CDR3 region: CASSRGLLSGELFF. CDR3 DNA: TGTGCCAGCAGCCGCGGTCTTCTTTCCGGGGAGCTGTTTTTT. This chain uses TRBV7-2 with TRBJ2-2; D remains ambiguous. The CDR3 is made up of 14 amino acids. Per the germline V gene, CDR1 is SGHTA and CDR2 is FQGNSA. Deletions cut 5 bases from V and 6 bases from J, with 13 bases between.

The chain couples TRBV20-1 to TRBJ2-6; D possibly matches TRBD1 or TRBD2 (5 bases each). The CDR3 is 18 residues long. V lost 3 bases and J lost 0, with 18 bases in between. The germline V gene has CDR1 DFQATT and CDR2 SNEGSKA (reference sequence). The CDR3 nucleotides are TGCAGTGCTAGTCTGGGGACGACTCGATTCTCTGGGGCCAACGTCCTGACTTTC. Its translation: CSASLGTTRFSGANVLTF.

The rearrangement uses TRBV15 and TRBJ1-5; 8 nucleotides match TRBD1. Trimming took 4 bases from V and 2 from J; bases not matched to a gene: 7. CDR3 size: 16 residues. CDR1 and CDR2 from the germline V gene are LNHNV and YYDKDF (reference sequence). The CDR3 nucleotides read TGTGCCACCAGCATGAGCAGGGGGCAGGGCAATCAGCCCCAGCATTTT. It translates to CATSMSRGQGNQPQHF. The complete variable domain, with remaining parts taken from reference TRBV15 and TRBJ1-5, reads DAMVIQNPRYQVTQFGKPVTLSCSQTLNHNVMYWYQQKSSQAPKLLFHYYDKDFNNEADTPDNFQSRRPNTSFCFLDIRSPGLGDTAMYLCATSMSRGQGNQPQHFGDGTRLSIL.

The CDR3, as DNA: TGCAGCGTTGGAAACAGGGAATATCAGCCCCAGCATTTT. It encodes CSVGNREYQPQHF. The J gene is TRBJ1-5, the V gene TRBV29-1; possibly TRBD1 for D (6 bases). The V end was cut by 4 bases, the J end by 5 bases, with 12 bases between. This CDR3 has 13 residues. Germline assignment: CDR1 SQVTM and CDR2 ANQGSEA.

This chain joins TRBV19 and TRBJ1-1; tentatively, D is TRBD1 (5 bases). The CDR3 totals 13 residues. The germline V and J ends were trimmed by 7 bases and 3 bases, with 12 bases remaining between them. Germline V gene lookup returns CDR1 LNHDA and CDR2 SQIVND (reference sequence). For the CDR3, the DNA is TGTGCCAGTACATTTGCAGGGTACACTGAAGCTTTCTTT. It specifies CASTFAGYTEAFF.

The chain links TRBV7-2 to TRBJ2-1; 7 bases map to TRBD2. With V trimmed by 4 bases and J by 4 bases, 7 bases remained unmatched. Germline values: CDR1 SGHTA, CDR2 FQGNSA. There are 15 residues in the CDR3. CDR3 sequence: CASSSRDYGYNEQFF. CDR3 nucleotides: TGTGCCAGCAGCTCCCGGGACTACGGGTACAATGAGCAGTTCTTC.